Listed below are T cell receptor beta chains from one sample, sequenced in a study of cytomegalovirus exposure and HLA in healthy donors. Sequencing used immunoSEQ multiplex PCR; TCRdb keeps in-frame clones, though not all of them. The sample includes under 250,000 clones, roughly 87% of them seen just once. What was sequenced was PBMCs. The receptors were gathered from a man aged 18 to 29 in good health and CMV-seropositive. CDR3s include the opening cysteine and the closing phenylalanine or tryptophan. Fields, in order: V gene, D gene, clone size, J gene, CDR3 DNA, CDR3 protein. A D gene is named only where the DNA matches it firmly. Rows give clone size only sometimes, using once, few, many, or a class for an expanded clone.

V gene: TRBV5-1
D gene: TRBD1
clone size: NA
J gene: TRBJ2-1
CDR3 DNA: TGCGCCAGCAGCTTGCCGACAGGGGGCGATGAGCAGTTCTTC
CDR3 protein: CASSLPTGGDEQFF

V gene: TRBV5-1
D gene: TRBD1
clone size: NA
J gene: TRBJ2-2
CDR3 DNA: TGCGCCAGCAGCGGGGGACAGACTCACACCGGGGAGCTGTTTTTT
CDR3 protein: CASSGGQTHTGELFF

V gene: TRBV7-6
D gene: NA
clone size: once
J gene: TRBJ2-6
CDR3 DNA: TGTGCCAGCAGCTTGAAGAGCTCTGGGGCCAACGTCCTGACTTTC
CDR3 protein: CASSLKSSGANVLTF

V gene: TRBV6-5
D gene: NA
clone size: NA
J gene: TRBJ2-7
CDR3 DNA: TGTGCCAGCAGTTATTCGAACTACGAGCAGTACTTC
CDR3 protein: CASSYSNYEQYF

V gene: TRBV6-4
D gene: NA
clone size: few
J gene: TRBJ1-2
CDR3 DNA: TGTGCCAGCAAGGTGGTCAGGTCTAGGAGCTATGGCTACACCTTC
CDR3 protein: CASKVVRSRSYGYTF

V gene: TRBV4-1
D gene: NA
clone size: once
J gene: TRBJ1-2
CDR3 DNA: TGCGCCAGCAGCCAAGAGGACACTGGGACCTATGGCTACACCTTC
CDR3 protein: CASSQEDTGTYGYTF

V gene: TRBV19
D gene: TRBD2
clone size: NA
J gene: TRBJ2-7
CDR3 DNA: TGTGCCAGTAGTCCTAGGACTAGCGGCTCCTACGAGCAGTACTTC
CDR3 protein: CASSPRTSGSYEQYF

V gene: TRBV30
D gene: NA
clone size: few
J gene: TRBJ1-2
CDR3 DNA: TGTGCCTGGGGGACCTGGAGATCTAACTATGGCTACACCTTC
CDR3 protein: CAWGTWRSNYGYTF

V gene: TRBV7-7
D gene: TRBD2
clone size: NA
J gene: TRBJ2-1
CDR3 DNA: TGTGCCAGCAGCCTGAGCGGGAGCGATAATGAGCAGTTCTTC
CDR3 protein: CASSLSGSDNEQFF

V gene: TRBV27
D gene: NA
clone size: NA
J gene: TRBJ2-2
CDR3 DNA: TGTGCCAGCAGTCCCCACGGCGGGGAGCTGTTTTTT
CDR3 protein: CASSPHGGELFF

V gene: TRBV2
D gene: NA
clone size: NA
J gene: TRBJ2-5
CDR3 DNA: TGTGCCAGCAGTGTGGAGCCCCGAGAGACCCAGTACTTC
CDR3 protein: CASSVEPRETQYF

V gene: TRBV15
D gene: TRBD1
clone size: NA
J gene: TRBJ1-5
CDR3 DNA: TGTGCCACCAGCAGAACCCCGACTGGGACAGGGGTCAATCAGCCCCAGCATTTT
CDR3 protein: CATSRTPTGTGVNQPQHF

V gene: TRBV6-5
D gene: NA
clone size: NA
J gene: TRBJ2-1
CDR3 DNA: TGTGCCAGCAGTGGTGACTACAATGAGCAGTTCTTC
CDR3 protein: CASSGDYNEQFF